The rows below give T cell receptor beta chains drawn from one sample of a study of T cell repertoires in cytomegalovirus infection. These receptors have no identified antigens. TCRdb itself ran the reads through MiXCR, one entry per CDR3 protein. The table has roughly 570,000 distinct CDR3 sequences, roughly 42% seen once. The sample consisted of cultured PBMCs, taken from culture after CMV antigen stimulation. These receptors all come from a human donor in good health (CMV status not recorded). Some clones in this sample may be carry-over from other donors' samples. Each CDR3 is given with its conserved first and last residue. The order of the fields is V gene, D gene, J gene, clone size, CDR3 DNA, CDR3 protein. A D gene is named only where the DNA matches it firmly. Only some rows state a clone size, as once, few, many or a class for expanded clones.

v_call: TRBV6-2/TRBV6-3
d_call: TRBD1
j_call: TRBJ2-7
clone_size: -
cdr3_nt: TGTGCCAGCAGCCTGGGACAGGTGATTGGCGAGCAGTACTTC
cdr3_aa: CASSLGQVIGEQYF

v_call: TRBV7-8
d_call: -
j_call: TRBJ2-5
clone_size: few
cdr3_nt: TGTGCCAGCAGCTTAGGGCTCACCACACAAGAGACCCAGTACTTC
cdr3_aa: CASSLGLTTQETQYF

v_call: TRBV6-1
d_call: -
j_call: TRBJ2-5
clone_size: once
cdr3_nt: TGTGCCAGCAGTGATTTAGGAGGCTTTCAAGAGACCCAGTACTTC
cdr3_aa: CASSDLGGFQETQYF

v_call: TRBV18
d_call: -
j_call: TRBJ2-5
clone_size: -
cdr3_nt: TGTGCCAGCTCACCCGGGAAGGAGACCCAGTACTTC
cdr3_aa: CASSPGKETQYF

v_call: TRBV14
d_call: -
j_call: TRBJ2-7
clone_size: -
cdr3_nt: TGTGCCAGCAGCCCCGACCGGAGACCTTACGAGCAGTACTTC
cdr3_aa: CASSPDRRPYEQYF

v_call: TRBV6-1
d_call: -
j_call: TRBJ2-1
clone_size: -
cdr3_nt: TGTGCCAGCAGTGAAGCAGGAGCTAGTTTTTCAGAGCAGTTCTTC
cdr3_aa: CASSEAGASFSEQFF

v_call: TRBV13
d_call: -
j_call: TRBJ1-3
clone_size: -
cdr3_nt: TGTGCCAGCAGCTACCGGAGCTCTGGAAACACCATATATTTT
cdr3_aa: CASSYRSSGNTIYF

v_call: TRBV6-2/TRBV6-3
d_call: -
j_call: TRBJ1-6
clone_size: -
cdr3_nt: TGTGCCAGCAGTTACTCGCGCCAAGGGGTTTCACCCCTCCACTTT
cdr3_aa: CASSYSRQGVSPLHF

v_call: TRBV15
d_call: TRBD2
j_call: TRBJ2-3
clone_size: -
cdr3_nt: TGTGCCTCAAAGGGAGGACTAGCGGGAAGCACAGATACGCAGTATTTT
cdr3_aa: CASKGGLAGSTDTQYF

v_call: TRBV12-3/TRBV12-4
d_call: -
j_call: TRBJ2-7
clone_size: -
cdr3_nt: TGTGCCAGCAGTCGACCCGACCAATACCCCGAGCAGTACTTC
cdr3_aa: CASSRPDQYPEQYF

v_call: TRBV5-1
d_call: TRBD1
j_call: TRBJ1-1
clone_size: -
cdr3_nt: TGCGCCAGCAGCTTGGGAGACAGGGGGGAGGCTTTCTTT
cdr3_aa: CASSLGDRGEAFF

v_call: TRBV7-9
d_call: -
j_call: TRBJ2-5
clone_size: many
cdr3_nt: TGTGCCAGCAGCTTATGGCGGAGGGAGACCCAGTACTTC
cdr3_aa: CASSLWRRETQYF

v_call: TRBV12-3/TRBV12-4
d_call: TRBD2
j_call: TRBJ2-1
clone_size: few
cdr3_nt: TGTGCCAGCAGTTTGGCGGGAGCTGCGAGATCCATTATCCATTATGAGCAGTTCTTC
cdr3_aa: CASSLAGAARSIIHYEQFF

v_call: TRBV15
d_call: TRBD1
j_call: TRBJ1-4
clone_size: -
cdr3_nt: TGTGCCACCAGCAGCTACCAGGGGGCTGGGGAAAAACTGTTTTTT
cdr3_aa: CATSSYQGAGEKLFF

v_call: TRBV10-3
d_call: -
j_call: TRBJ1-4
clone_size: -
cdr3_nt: TGTGCCATCAGTGAGAGGCAGGATGAAAAACTGTTTTTT
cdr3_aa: CAISERQDEKLFF

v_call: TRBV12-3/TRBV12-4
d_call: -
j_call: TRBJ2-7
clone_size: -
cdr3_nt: TGTGCCAGCAGTTTCATCCCCCTCACCAGACCCTACGAGCAGTACTTC
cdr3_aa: CASSFIPLTRPYEQYF

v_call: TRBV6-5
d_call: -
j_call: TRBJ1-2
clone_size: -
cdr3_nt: TGTGCCAGCGGCCGAGGAAAGGGGCAGGGCTACACCTTC
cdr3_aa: CASGRGKGQGYTF

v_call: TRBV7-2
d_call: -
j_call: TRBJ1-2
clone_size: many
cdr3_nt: TGTGCCAGCAGCTTAGTGGGCCTAGCTTATGGCTACACCTTC
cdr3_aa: CASSLVGLAYGYTF

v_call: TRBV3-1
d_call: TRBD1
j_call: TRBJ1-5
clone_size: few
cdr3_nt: TGTGCCAGCAGCTGCCCCGGGACAGTTTATAGCAATCAGCCCCAGCATTTT
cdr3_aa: CASSCPGTVYSNQPQHF

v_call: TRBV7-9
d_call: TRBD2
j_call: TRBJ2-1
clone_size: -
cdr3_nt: TGTGCCAGCAGCTTAGCGTACGGGAGGGTAGGGAATGAGCAGTTCTTC
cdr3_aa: CASSLAYGRVGNEQFF

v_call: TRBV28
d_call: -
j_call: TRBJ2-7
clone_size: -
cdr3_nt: TGTGCCAGCAGTTTACCAGGGGCCCCAGAGCAGTACTTC
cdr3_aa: CASSLPGAPEQYF

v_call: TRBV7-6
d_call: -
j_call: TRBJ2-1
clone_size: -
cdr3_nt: TGTGCCAGCAGCTTAGCGGAGGGGTACTACAATGAGCAGTTCTTC
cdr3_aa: CASSLAEGYYNEQFF

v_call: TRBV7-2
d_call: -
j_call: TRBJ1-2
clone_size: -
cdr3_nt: TGTGCCAGCAGCCTCCTAGGGATCGGGGTGGGTTATGGCTACACCTTC
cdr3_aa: CASSLLGIGVGYGYTF

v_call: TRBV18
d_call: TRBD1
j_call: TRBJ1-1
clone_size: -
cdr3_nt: TGTGCCAGCTCACCACGGACAGGGGATAAACCTTTCTTT
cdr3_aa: CASSPRTGDKPFF

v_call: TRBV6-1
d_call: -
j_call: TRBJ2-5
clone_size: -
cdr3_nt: TGTGCCAGCAGTGATAGGGACCCCCACGGGGCCCAGTACTTC
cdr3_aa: CASSDRDPHGAQYF

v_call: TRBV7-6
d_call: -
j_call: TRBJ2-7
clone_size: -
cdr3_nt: TGTGCCAGCAGCACCCCAGCCGGCGGCGGCGTGCACGAGCAGTACTTC
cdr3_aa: CASSTPAGGGVHEQYF

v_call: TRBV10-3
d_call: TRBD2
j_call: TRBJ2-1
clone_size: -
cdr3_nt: TGTGCCATCTCGGGAGGAATTCGTGTCAATGAGCAGTTCTTC
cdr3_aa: CAISGGIRVNEQFF

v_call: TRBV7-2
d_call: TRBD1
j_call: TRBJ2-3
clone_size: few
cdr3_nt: TGTGCCAGCAGCTTAGAGGGGGCCCTTGGGGCAGATACGCAGTATTTT
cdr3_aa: CASSLEGALGADTQYF

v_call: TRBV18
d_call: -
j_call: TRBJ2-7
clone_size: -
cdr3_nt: TGTGCCAGCTCATCGGGGGGGACAGAGTACTACGAGCAGTACTTC
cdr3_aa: CASSSGGTEYYEQYF